This TCR beta chain was profiled in a study of blood T cell repertoires in COVID-19. Turning to the study itself: Whether acute or convalescent, the COVID-19 samples came from the United States, Italy and Spain.

This clone was found many times. Libraries were prepared by immunoSEQ multiplex PCR; TCRdb keeps only in-frame clonotypes and omits some of them. The table records around 250,000 clones, 85% of them present only once. V was shortened by 4 bases and J by 2 bases, with 15 bases between the two germline ends. Germline CDR1 is SGHAT and CDR2 is FQNNGV. The CDR3 is made up of 16 amino acids. The study drew participants aged 18 to 89 years from approximately 23 US areas. Cohort placement rested on clinical history that participants reported themselves. A COVID-19 case was met by exposed participants within 2 weeks before study entry.

This sequence was found in a woman aged 50 to 60 who had been exposed to COVID-19. The chain links TRBV11-2 to TRBJ2-1; possibly TRBD1 for D (6 bases). The sequenced sample was PBMCs or T cells enriched from blood (not recorded which). The CDR3 DNA sequence: TGTGCCAGCAGCTCAAGGCCAGGGGTCGCCTACAATGAGCAGTTCTTC. This encodes CASSSRPGVAYNEQFF.